One and the same sample provided the 20 T cell receptor beta chains below, sequenced in a study of cytomegalovirus exposure and HLA in healthy donors. The PCR had 60 Vbeta and 13 Jbeta primers. Clones were sequenced by immunoSEQ multiplex PCR, and TCRdb holds only the in-frame ones, with some missing. The sample comprises approximately 160,000 clones, around 77% of which are singletons, and over 0.95% rests with the top ten. The sample taken for sequencing was PBMCs. These receptors all stem from a woman aged 40 to 55 in good health and CMV-seronegative.

The V call is TRBV7-8, the J call TRBJ1-1, with 8 nucleotides matching TRBD1. J lost 1 base, V lost 3 bases, and 1 base had no gene match. The CDR3 extends over 14 amino acids. Germline V gene lookup returns CDR1 SGHVS and CDR2 FQNEAQ. CDR3 protein: CASSFDRGNTEAFF. In DNA form, the CDR3 reads TGTGCCAGCAGCTTTGACAGGGGGAACACTGAAGCTTTCTTT.

The V and J genes are TRBV5-1 and TRBJ2-2; 8 bases match TRBD2. Germline V lookup: CDR1 SGHRS, CDR2 YFSETQ. The length of the CDR3 is 14 residues. The V and J ends lost 3 bases and 3 bases, in that order; junction bases with no gene match: 1. The CDR3 here is CASSYSGDTGELFF. CDR3 DNA: TGCGCCAGCAGCTATAGCGGGGACACCGGGGAGCTGTTTTTT.

The chain carries TRBV29-1 and TRBJ2-5; no definite D call. This CDR3 has 10 amino acids. Germline V CDR1 and CDR2: SQVTM, ANQGSEA. V shed 4 bases and J shed 5 bases, with 5 bases lying between them. For the CDR3, the DNA is TGCAGCGTTGTAATGGAGACCCAGTACTTC. Its translation: CSVVMETQYF.

The sample holds one count of this clone. This chain uses TRBV6-1 with TRBJ1-5; TRBD1 agrees at 8 bases. Germline V gene data show CDR1 as MNHNS and CDR2 as SASEGT. CDR3 length: 15 residues. V trimming: 1 base; J trimming: 4 bases; junction bases outside the gene matches: 3. The CDR3 loop is CASSEGTGSNQPQHF. The CDR3 DNA follows: TGTGCCAGCAGTGAAGGGACAGGGAGTAATCAGCCCCAGCATTTT.

V gene TRBV10-1 combines with J gene TRBJ2-5; 8 positions agree with TRBD2. CDR1 and CDR2 (germline): WNHNN, SYGVQD (reference sequence). The CDR3 is made up of 14 amino acids. Trimming cost V 10 bases and J 1 base; bases outside gene matches: 8. The CDR3 nucleotides read TGCGCCACCTCCCGGGGGGGTTCCCAAGAGACCCAGTACTTC. This translates into CATSRGGSQETQYF.

The chain uses TRBV30 and TRBJ2-5; TRBD2 might be the D (7 bases). V dropped 3 bases and J dropped 4 bases, with 15 bases sitting between them. Germline V CDR1 and CDR2: GTSNPN, SVGIG (reference sequence). This CDR3 has 14 amino acids. CDR3 coding DNA: TGTGCCTGGAGCGAAGGGGGGGGGCGAGAGACCCAGTACTTC. Its protein is CAWSEGGGRETQYF.

The CDR3 DNA follows: TGTGCCAGCAGCGCAGCCGGGACAGGGGCCTACAATGAGCAGTTCTTC. Translated, it gives CASSAAGTGAYNEQFF. This sequence joins TRBV9 and TRBJ2-1, with 10 bases fitting TRBD1. V dropped 3 bases and J dropped 2; count of bases not matched to a gene: 5. The germline gives CDR1 SGDLS, CDR2 YYNGEE. The CDR3 has 16 amino acids.

The chain joins TRBV5-1 to TRBJ2-5; 7 nucleotides agree with TRBD1. Germline trimming cut 5 bases from V and 4 bases from J; bases unmatched to any gene: 5. Per the germline V gene, CDR1 is SGHRS and CDR2 is YFSETQ. The CDR3 has 13 amino acids. This chain's CDR3 is CASSPTGAETQYF. The CDR3 coding sequence is TGCGCCAGCAGTCCCACAGGGGCAGAGACCCAGTACTTC.

This chain joins TRBV30 and TRBJ2-1; possibly TRBD1 for D (6 bases). The CDR3 has 15 residues. The V end was cut by 0 bases, the J end by 10 bases, with 19 bases between. Germline V gene sequence: CDR1 GTSNPN, CDR2 SVGIG (reference sequence). The CDR3 sequence: CAWSVRSSSQGEQFF. As DNA, the CDR3 is TGTGCCTGGAGTGTTCGGAGTAGCAGTCAGGGGGAGCAGTTCTTC.

J is TRBJ1-2 and V is TRBV29-1; D gene uncertain. Trimming cost V 3 bases and J 6 bases, with 5 bases left between them. This CDR3 contains 10 residues. Germline V lookup: CDR1 SQVTM, CDR2 ANQGSEA. CDR3 loop: CSVEADGYTF. The CDR3 DNA follows: TGCAGCGTTGAGGCAGATGGCTACACCTTC.

The genes are TRBV6-5 and TRBJ1-1, with D perhaps TRBD1 (6 bases). Germline V gives CDR1 MNHEY, CDR2 SVGAGI. The ends were cut back, 5 bases at V and 0 bases at J, with 13 bases in the middle. This CDR3 has 15 residues. CDR3 bases: TGTGCCAGCAGTATTTCCACAGGGCTGAACACTGAAGCTTTCTTT. Translated, it gives CASSISTGLNTEAFF.

The chain links TRBV2 to TRBJ1-5; no clear D. The CDR3 is made up of 12 amino acids. V lost 3 bases to trimming and J lost 4 bases, with 4 bases between them. Germline V gives CDR1 SNHLY, CDR2 FYNNEI. In DNA form, the CDR3 reads TGTGCCAGCAGTGACGGGAATCAGCCCCAGCATTTT. Residues: CASSDGNQPQHF.

The chain couples TRBV2 to TRBJ2-7, with 10 bases that match TRBD2. CDR3 length: 14 amino acids. CDR1 and CDR2 (germline): SNHLY, FYNNEI. V gave up 8 bases and J gave up 2 bases; unmatched junction bases: 6. The CDR3 protein is CASGSGRDPYEQYF. DNA of the CDR3: TGTGCCAGCGGGAGCGGGAGGGATCCCTACGAGCAGTACTTC.

The V and J genes are TRBV28 and TRBJ2-2; 7 bases are shared with TRBD2. There are 15 residues in the CDR3. V was clipped by 4 bases and J by 7 bases; unmatched bases: 9. Germline CDR1 is MDHEN and CDR2 is SYDVKM. CDR3 sequence (DNA): TGTGCCAGCAGTTCCCCCGGACTAGGGAGCGGGGAGCTGTTTTTT. Amino acids: CASSSPGLGSGELFF.

In its sample, this clone was seen a few times. This CDR3 is CASSLGLQETQYF. The CDR3, as DNA: TGTGCCAGCAGCTTGGGGCTCCAAGAGACCCAGTACTTC. The V and J genes are TRBV5-6 and TRBJ2-5; D not certain. The CDR3 is made up of 13 amino acids. Germline CDR1 SGHDT, CDR2 YYEEEE. The V gene lost 0 bases and the J gene lost 1 base, with 4 bases spanning the gap.

J is TRBJ1-2 and V is TRBV27; 8 nucleotides match TRBD1. The CDR3 consists of 16 residues. Germline lookup yields CDR1 MNHEY and CDR2 SMNVEV (reference sequence). V trimming: 3 bases; J trimming: 6 bases; junction bases outside the gene matches: 12. The CDR3 coding sequence is TGTGCCAGCAGTTTTCTTTCCGGCAGGGGGCAGGATGGCTACACCTTC. It yields the protein CASSFLSGRGQDGYTF.

The chain employs TRBV30 and TRBJ1-2; D gene uncertain. The CDR3 sequence is 18 residues long. V shed 3 bases and J shed 4 bases, with 27 bases lying between them. Germline CDR1 GTSNPN, CDR2 SVGIG (reference sequence). The CDR3 reads CAWSHKNTELRRPYGYTF. DNA for the CDR3: TGTGCCTGGAGCCATAAAAACACCGAACTACGGAGGCCCTATGGCTACACCTTC.

V gene TRBV7-8 combines with J gene TRBJ2-7; 10 bases line up with TRBD1. V dropped 5 bases and J dropped 2; count of bases not matched to a gene: 15. CDR3 size: 18 residues. Germline V gene sequence: CDR1 SGHVS, CDR2 FQNEAQ. CDR3 bases: TGTGCCAGCAGCCTAGATAGCAACTCGGGACAGGGGACCTACGAGCAGTACTTC. This codes for CASSLDSNSGQGTYEQYF.

The chain has TRBV7-8 and TRBJ2-4; 8 nucleotides match TRBD1. The germline V gene encodes CDR1 SGHVS and CDR2 FQNEAQ. Losses at the gene ends were 5 bases for V and 7 bases for J; bases not matched to a gene: 7. This CDR3 comprises 14 residues. CDR3 residues: CASSPRQGPNIQYF. CDR3 nucleotides: TGTGCCAGCAGCCCACGACAGGGGCCGAACATTCAGTACTTC.

This clone has only one observation. The V and J genes are TRBV4-2 and TRBJ1-5; TRBD1 might be the D (6 bases). Germline V gene lookup returns CDR1 LGHNA and CDR2 YNFKEQ. Trimming shortened V by 2 bases and J by 2 bases, and 7 bases separated the two germline ends. The CDR3 has 14 amino acids. Here the CDR3 reads CASSQRQGNQPQHF. The CDR3 DNA follows: TGTGCCAGCAGCCAAAGACAGGGCAATCAGCCCCAGCATTTT.